This TCR beta chain was identified in a study of cytomegalovirus exposure and HLA in healthy donors. Study outcomes and limitations: Earlier analysis looked at TCR beta V segments, and most were productive about 90% or about 30% of the time. It was confirmed in vitro that a few of the CMV-associated chains were specific for CMV antigens.

CDR1 and CDR2 (germline): MNHEY, SMNVEV (reference sequence). V was pared by 5 bases and J by 5 bases, with 6 bases of the junction left unmatched. The CDR3 runs to 15 residues. The PCR contained 60 Vbeta and 13 Jbeta primers. Repertoires were generated with immunoSEQ multiplex PCR, while TCRdb's copy carries only in-frame clones and drops some. The sample holds fewer than 85,000 clones, 74% seen once. In regard to this clone: Antigen: not known.

Material: PBMCs. The J gene is TRBJ2-2, the V gene TRBV27, with TRBD2 identical over 9 bases. The source is a man aged 35 to 55 in good health and CMV-seropositive. Here the CDR3 reads CASSQRGVDTGELFF. CDR3 nucleotides: TGTGCCAGCAGTCAGCGGGGGGTGGATACCGGGGAGCTGTTTTTT.